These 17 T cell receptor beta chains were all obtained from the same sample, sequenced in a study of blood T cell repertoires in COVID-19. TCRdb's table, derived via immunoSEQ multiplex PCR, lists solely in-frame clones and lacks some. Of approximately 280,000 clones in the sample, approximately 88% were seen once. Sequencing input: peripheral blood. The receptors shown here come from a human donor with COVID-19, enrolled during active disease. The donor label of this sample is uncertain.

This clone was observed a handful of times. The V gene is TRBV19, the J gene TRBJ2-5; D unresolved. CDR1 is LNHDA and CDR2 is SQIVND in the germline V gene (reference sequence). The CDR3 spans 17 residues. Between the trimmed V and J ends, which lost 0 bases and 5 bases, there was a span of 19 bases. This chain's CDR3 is CASSIDLFSSRVETQYF. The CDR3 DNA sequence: TGTGCCAGTAGTATAGACCTTTTCTCTTCGCGTGTCGAGACCCAGTACTTC.

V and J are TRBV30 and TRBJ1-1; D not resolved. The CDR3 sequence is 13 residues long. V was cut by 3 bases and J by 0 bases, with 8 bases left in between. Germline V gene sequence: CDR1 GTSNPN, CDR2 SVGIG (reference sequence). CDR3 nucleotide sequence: TGTGCCTGGAGCCTCAGTGTGAACACTGAAGCTTTCTTT. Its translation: CAWSLSVNTEAFF. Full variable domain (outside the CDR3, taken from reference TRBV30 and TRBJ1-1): SQTIHQWPATLVQPVGSPLSLECTVEGTSNPNLYWYRQAAGRGLQLLFYSVGIGQISSEVPQNLSASRPQDRQFILSSKKLLLSDSGFYLCAWSLSVNTEAFFGQGTRLTVV.

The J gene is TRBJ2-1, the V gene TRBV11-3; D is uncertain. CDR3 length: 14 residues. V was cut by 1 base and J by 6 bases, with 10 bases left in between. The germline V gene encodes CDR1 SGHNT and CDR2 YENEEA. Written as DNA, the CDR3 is TGTGCCAGCAGCTTAGTTGGCCCGGGCAATGAGCAGTTCTTC. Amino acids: CASSLVGPGNEQFF.

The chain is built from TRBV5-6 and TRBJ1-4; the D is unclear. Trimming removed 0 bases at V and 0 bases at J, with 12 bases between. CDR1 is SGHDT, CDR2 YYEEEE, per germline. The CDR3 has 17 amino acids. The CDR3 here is CASSLAVSVATNEKLFF. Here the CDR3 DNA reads TGTGCCAGCAGCTTGGCCGTCTCAGTTGCAACTAATGAAAAACTGTTTTTT.

CDR3 amino acids: CASSLGGRLAGYNEQFF. Written as DNA, the CDR3 is TGTGCCAGCAGCTTAGGAGGGAGACTAGCGGGCTACAATGAGCAGTTCTTC. This chain links TRBV7-8 with TRBJ2-1; TRBD2 matches 10 bases. Germline V gene lookup returns CDR1 SGHVS and CDR2 FQNEAQ. Germline trimming cut 1 base from V and 3 bases from J; bases unmatched to any gene: 6. The CDR3 is 17 residues long.

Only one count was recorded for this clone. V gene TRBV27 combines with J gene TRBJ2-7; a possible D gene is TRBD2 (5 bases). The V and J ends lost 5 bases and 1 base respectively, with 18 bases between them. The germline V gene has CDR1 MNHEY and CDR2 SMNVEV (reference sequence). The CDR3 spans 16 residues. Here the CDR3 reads CASSPDPGLHSYEQYF. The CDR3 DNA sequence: TGTGCCAGCAGTCCCGACCCCGGACTGCATTCCTACGAGCAGTACTTC.

The CDR3 nucleotides read TGCGCCAGCAGCCAAGAACCCCCCCCTAGCGGGGCGCAGTATTTT. The encoded protein is CASSQEPPPSGAQYF. The chain uses TRBV4-1 and TRBJ2-3; 9 nucleotides agree with TRBD2. V was pared by 0 bases and J by 10 bases, with 8 bases of the junction left unmatched. The CDR3 extends over 15 amino acids. Germline V gene sequence: CDR1 MGHRA, CDR2 YSYEKL.

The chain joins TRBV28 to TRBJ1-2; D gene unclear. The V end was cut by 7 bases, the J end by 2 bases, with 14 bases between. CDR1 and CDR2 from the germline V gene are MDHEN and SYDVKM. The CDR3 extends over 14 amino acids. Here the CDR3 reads CASTPLGRNYGYTF. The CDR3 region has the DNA TGTGCCAGCACCCCGCTTGGCAGAAACTATGGCTACACCTTC.

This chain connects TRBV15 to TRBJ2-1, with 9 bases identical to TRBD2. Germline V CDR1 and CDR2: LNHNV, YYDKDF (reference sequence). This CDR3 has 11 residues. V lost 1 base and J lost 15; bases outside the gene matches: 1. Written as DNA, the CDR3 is TGTGCCACCAGCAGAGGGACTAGCGCGTTCTTC. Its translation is CATSRGTSAFF.

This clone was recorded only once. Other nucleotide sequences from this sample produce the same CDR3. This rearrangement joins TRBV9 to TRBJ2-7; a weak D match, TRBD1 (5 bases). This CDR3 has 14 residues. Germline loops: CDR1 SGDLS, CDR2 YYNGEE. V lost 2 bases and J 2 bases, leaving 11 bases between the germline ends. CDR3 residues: CASSVGQRTYEQYF. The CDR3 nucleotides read TGTGCCAGCAGCGTGGGGCAGAGGACCTACGAGCAGTACTTC.

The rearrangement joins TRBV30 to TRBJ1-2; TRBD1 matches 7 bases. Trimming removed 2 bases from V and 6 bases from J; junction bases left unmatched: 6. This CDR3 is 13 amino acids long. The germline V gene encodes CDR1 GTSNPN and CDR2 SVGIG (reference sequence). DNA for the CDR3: TGTGCCTGGAGTTCCAGGGGGGAGCATGGCTACACCTTC. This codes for CAWSSRGEHGYTF.

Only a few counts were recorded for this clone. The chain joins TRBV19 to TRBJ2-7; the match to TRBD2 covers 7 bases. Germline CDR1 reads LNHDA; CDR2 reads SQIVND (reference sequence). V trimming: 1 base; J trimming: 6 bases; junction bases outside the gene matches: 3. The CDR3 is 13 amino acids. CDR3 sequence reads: CASSIGPSGEQYF. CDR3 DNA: TGTGCCAGTAGTATAGGTCCTAGCGGCGAGCAGTACTTC.

The CDR3 loop reads CASSLELAAGANVLTF. CDR3 coding DNA: TGTGCCAGCAGCTTAGAATTAGCGGCTGGGGCCAACGTCCTGACTTTC. This chain joins TRBV7-2 and TRBJ2-6, with D tentatively TRBD2 (6 bases). The V gene's germline CDR1 is SGHTA and CDR2 FQGNSA. The ends were cut back, 1 base at V and 2 bases at J, with 9 bases in the middle. The CDR3 has 16 amino acids.

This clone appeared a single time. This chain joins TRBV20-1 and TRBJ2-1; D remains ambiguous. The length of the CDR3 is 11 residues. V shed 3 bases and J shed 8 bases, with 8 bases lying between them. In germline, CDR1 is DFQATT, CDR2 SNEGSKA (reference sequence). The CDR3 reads CSARSRHEQFF. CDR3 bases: TGCAGTGCTAGGTCTCGTCATGAGCAGTTCTTC.

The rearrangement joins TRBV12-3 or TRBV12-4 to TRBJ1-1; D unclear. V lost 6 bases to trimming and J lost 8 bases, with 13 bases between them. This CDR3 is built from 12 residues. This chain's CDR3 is CASSRTWAEAFF. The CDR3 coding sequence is TGTGCCAGCAGCAGAACTTGGGCCGAAGCTTTCTTT.

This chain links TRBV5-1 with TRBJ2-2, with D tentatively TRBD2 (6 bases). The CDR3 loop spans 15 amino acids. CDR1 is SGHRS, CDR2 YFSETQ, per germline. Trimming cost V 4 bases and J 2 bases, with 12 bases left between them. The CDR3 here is CASSDSGGNTGELFF. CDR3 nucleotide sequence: TGCGCCAGCAGCGACTCCGGGGGTAACACCGGGGAGCTGTTTTTT.

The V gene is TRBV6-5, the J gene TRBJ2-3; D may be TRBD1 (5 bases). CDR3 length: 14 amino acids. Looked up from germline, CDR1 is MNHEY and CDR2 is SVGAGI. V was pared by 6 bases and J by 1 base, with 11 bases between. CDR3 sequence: CASRMTDRTDTQYF. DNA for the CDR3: TGTGCCAGCAGGATGACAGACCGCACAGATACGCAGTATTTT.